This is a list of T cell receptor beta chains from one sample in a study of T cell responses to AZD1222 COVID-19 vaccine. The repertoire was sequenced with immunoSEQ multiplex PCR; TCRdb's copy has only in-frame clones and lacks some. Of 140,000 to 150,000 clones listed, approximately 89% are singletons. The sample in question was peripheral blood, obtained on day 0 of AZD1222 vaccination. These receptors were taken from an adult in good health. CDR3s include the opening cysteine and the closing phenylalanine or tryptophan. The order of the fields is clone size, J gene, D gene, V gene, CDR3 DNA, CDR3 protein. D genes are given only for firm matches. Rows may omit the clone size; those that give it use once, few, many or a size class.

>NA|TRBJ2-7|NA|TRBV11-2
TGTGCCAGCAGCTCGGCAGGGGTTCTCTACGAGCAGTACTTC
CASSSAGVLYEQYF
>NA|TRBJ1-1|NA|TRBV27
TGTGCCAGCCGGTCCCCAGGGCAGGAAGCTTTCTTT
CASRSPGQEAFF
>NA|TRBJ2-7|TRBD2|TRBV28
TGTGCCAGCAGCGGGGGGGGCTGGGAGCAGTACTTC
CASSGGGWEQYF
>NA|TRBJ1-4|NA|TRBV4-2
TGTGCCAGCAGCCAAGATCGGGGAATCGGAAAACTGTTTTTT
CASSQDRGIGKLFF
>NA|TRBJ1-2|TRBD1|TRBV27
TGTGCCAGCAGTTCGATAGGGACAGCAAACTATGGCTACACCTTC
CASSSIGTANYGYTF
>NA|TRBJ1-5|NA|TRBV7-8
TGTGCCAGCAGCCCAGGGTTGCAGCCCCAGCATTTT
CASSPGLQPQHF
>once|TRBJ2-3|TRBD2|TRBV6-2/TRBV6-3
TGTGCCAGCAGCTATGCGGGGGGGCGGACAGATACGCAATATTTT
CASSYAGGRTDTQYF
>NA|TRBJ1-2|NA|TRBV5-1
TGCGCCAGCAGCTTACGAGGGGGGAGCTATGGCTACACCTTC
CASSLRGGSYGYTF
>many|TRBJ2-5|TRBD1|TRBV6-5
TGTGCCAGCAGTCCACCACCGGACAGGGTTGAGACCCAGTACTTC
CASSPPPDRVETQYF
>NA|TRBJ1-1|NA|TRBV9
TGTGCCAGCAGCGTAGGGGGGACTGAAGCTTTCTTT
CASSVGGTEAFF
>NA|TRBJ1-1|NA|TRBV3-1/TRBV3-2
TGTGCCAGCAGCCATCTTCAGGAGAACACTGAAGCTTTCTTT
CASSHLQENTEAFF
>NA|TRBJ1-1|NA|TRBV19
TGTGCCAGTAGTATTTCAGGGGTCCCGAACACTGAAGCTTTCTTT
CASSISGVPNTEAFF
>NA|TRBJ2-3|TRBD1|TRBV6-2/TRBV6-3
TGTGCCAGCAGTTACTCTCAGCGGACAGGGGAGCATTTT
CASSYSQRTGEHF
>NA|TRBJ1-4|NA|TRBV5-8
TGTGCCAGCAGCTTACCACAGGTTTCTAATGAAAAACTGTTTTTT
CASSLPQVSNEKLFF
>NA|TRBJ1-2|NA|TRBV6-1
TGTGCCAGCAGTCGCATAGATACTAACTATGGCTACACCTTC
CASSRIDTNYGYTF
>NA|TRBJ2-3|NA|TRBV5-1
TGCGCCAGCAGATCTTTCGCAGGGAGCCCAGATACGCAGTATTTT
CASRSFAGSPDTQYF
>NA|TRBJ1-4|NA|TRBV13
TGTGCCAGCAGCGCTCTGACACGACCCCTCCAACCAAATAATGAAAAACTGTTTTTT
CASSALTRPLQPNNEKLFF
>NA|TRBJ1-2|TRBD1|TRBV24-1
TGTGCCACCAGTGATACGGACAGGGGATCGGGAATCGGTGGCTACACCTTC
CATSDTDRGSGIGGYTF
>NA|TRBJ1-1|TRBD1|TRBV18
TGTGCCAGCTCTCCTGGACAGGGAAAAACTGAAGCTTTCTTT
CASSPGQGKTEAFF
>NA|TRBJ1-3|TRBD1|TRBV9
TGTGCCAGCAGCGTAGGTGGGACAGGCGTCTCTGGAAACACCATATATTTT
CASSVGGTGVSGNTIYF
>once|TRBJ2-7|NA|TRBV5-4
TGTGCCAGCAGCTTGGTGGGCAGCCGCGACGAGCAGTACTTC
CASSLVGSRDEQYF
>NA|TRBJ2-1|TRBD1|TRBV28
TGTGCCAGCGTTACAGGGGTCGAGCAGTTCTTC
CASVTGVEQFF
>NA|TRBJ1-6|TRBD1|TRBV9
TGTGCCAGCAGCCCCCGATCCGACAGGGGCGGGTCACCCCTCCACTTT
CASSPRSDRGGSPLHF
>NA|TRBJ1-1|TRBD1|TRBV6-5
TGTGCCAGCAGTCCGGACAGGGTGAACACTGAAGCTTTCTTT
CASSPDRVNTEAFF
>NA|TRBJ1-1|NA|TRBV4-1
TGCGCCAGCAGCCAAGTCATGGGCGGGTCAGGGACTGAAGCTTTCTTT
CASSQVMGGSGTEAFF
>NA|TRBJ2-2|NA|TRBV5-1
TGCGCCAGCAGCTTGGAGAATCACGGGGAGCTGTTTTTT
CASSLENHGELFF
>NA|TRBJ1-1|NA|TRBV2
TGTGCCAGCAGTGACCAAGGGGGGTCCACTGAAGCTTTCTTT
CASSDQGGSTEAFF
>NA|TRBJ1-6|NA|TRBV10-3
TGTGCCATCGCAGGGTTCGGAGATAATTCACCCCTCCACTTT
CAIAGFGDNSPLHF
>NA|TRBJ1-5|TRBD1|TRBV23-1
TGCGCCAGCAGTCAATCGCCCACCGGGACAGGGTATCAGCCCCAGCATTTT
CASSQSPTGTGYQPQHF
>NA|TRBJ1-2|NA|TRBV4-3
TGCGCCAGCAGCCACTTCGACAGGAAAGTGTCTGGCTACACCTTC
CASSHFDRKVSGYTF
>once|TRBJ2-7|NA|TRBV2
TGTGCCAGCCAAGGGGAGCCCTACGAGCAGTACTTC
CASQGEPYEQYF